What follows is one T cell receptor (beta chain) and its context. The assay was immunoSEQ multiplex PCR, and TCRdb's table has in-frame clones only and misses some. The sample yields about 59,000 clones, roughly nine tenths seen once. The sample comes from a study of blood T cell repertoires in COVID-19. Whole-study context: Collection of acute and convalescent COVID-19 samples took place in the United States, Italy and Spain. PBMCs, B-cell-depleted T cells, or T cells were the source of the cDNA or gDNA that made up the material.

Trimming removed 2 bases from V and 4 bases from J; junction bases left unmatched: 7. The CDR3 runs 16 residues. Germline-derived CDR1 and CDR2 are LNHDA and SQIVND (reference sequence). The rearrangement joins TRBV19 to TRBJ2-3; 9 positions agree with TRBD2. The TCR was taken from a man aged 80 or over in a cohort sampled during active COVID-19. Sequencing was done on a sample of peripheral blood. CDR3 sequence (DNA): TGTGCCAGTAGTATAACGGCGGGGGGGGTTGCAGATACGCAGTATTTT. Protein: CASSITAGGVADTQYF.